This TCR beta chain was found in a study of Graves' ophthalmopathy and Graves' hyperthyroidism (dated by TCRdb to the late 2010s). General notes on the study: Peripheral blood was collected at initial diagnosis, prior to any treatment. The study used signatures of the TCR beta repertoire to tell Graves' ophthalmopathy apart from Graves' hyperthyroidism and to predict which patients would progress to ophthalmopathy. In total, 135 blood samples were TCR-sequenced: 43 ophthalmopathy, 75 hyperthyroidism and some 17 hyperthyroidism-to-ophthalmopathy patients. To explore V-J signatures that separate ophthalmopathy from hyperthyroidism, a discovery set of around 97 patients was enrolled, consisting of about 45 with ophthalmopathy and about 60 with stable hyperthyroidism. For independent validation, a separate cohort was made up of some 18 hyperthyroidism patients plus 17 patients who later progressed from hyperthyroidism to ophthalmopathy. In roughly six hyperthyroidism patients, the T-cell repertoires found in thyroid tissue were compared with those found in blood. After sampling, hyperthyroidism patients received methimazole starting at 30 mg daily, and ophthalmopathy patients received high-dose intravenous methylprednisolone. The full study reports these points: In validation, the model predicted ophthalmopathy progression with about 70% sensitivity and around 72% specificity; around twelve predicted patients were CT-confirmed with GO in a median of roughly 6.8 months. Most expanded thyroid clonotypes with frequency above 0.001 were also detected in blood, suggesting blood repertoires may reflect the thyroid immune response. Sample size was not predetermined statistically, and investigators were not blinded to group allocation. Ophthalmopathy was separated from stable hyperthyroidism by the 13-signature model with around 88% sensitivity and around 81% specificity in cross-validation and with 80%/75% in the test set.

To note about this clonotype: What antigen it recognizes has not been identified. No much larger clone is present one base from it, and per-base qualities are unavailable.

The V end loses 4 bases and the J end loses 11 bases, and a stretch of 11 bases separates them. From cysteine to phenylalanine, the CDR3 is 11 amino acids long. Of all the DNA, just the CDR3 is kept, 33 bases in frame from base 1. CDR1 and CDR2, looked up from the germline V gene, are MNHNS and SASEGT. For repertoire sequencing, TCR beta CDR3 regions were amplified from RNA transcripts. The first round was an RT-PCR using HTBI primers with the Qiagen OneStep RT-PCR kit, and this first round was followed by a second-round multiplex PCR, then size selection and purification. Libraries were sequenced on an Illumina HiSeq2000 using paired-end 100 bp reads. In the paper's pipeline: SOAPnuke was used to process the reads, throwing out any read that had adapters, had uncalled bases, had a mean Phred below 15, or lacked an exact constant-primer or identifier match. COPE v1.2.5 was used to merge high-quality paired reads. Each unique nucleotide sequence was defined as a clonotype, and clonotypes were aligned to IMGT TRB V, D and J references with MiTCR v1.1. The analysis was limited to V-J combinations with a frequency above 0.0001, which together covered around 99% of the repertoires. A TCR clonal expansion and chaos score per V-J combination was defined as the ratio of F50 clonal expansion to chaos observed in the TCRdist matrix. Welch's t-statistics and random forest were used to narrow the features down to 10 to 15 V-J combinations, which were then fed into a naive Bayes classifier. The Morisita-Horn index was used to measure how similar the thyroid and blood repertoires were. TCRdb's own reprocessing of the public reads used fastp at Q25 and MiXCR and kept productive beta chains. All rows with the same CDR3 protein become a single entry with the most common DNA and genes. It is TCRdb's table, rather than the study itself, that gives the V and J calls and clone size. This sample lists almost 750,000 distinct CDR3 sequences; 35% to 50% were detected once. The ten largest clones capture 44% of the sample.

Ophthalmopathy patients had moderately to severely active disease, Clinical Activity Score of at least 3, NOSPECS grade of at least 4, and disease duration under 3 months. Patients were excluded if they had other autoimmune diseases, uncontrolled infections, pregnancy or lactation. Clinical symptoms, serum thyroxine, TRAb, thyroid ultrasound and orbital computed tomography were used for diagnosis. PBMCs were isolated from about 9.2 ml of fresh peripheral blood by Ficoll-Paque density gradient centrifugation. Total RNA was extracted using Trizol reagent, and RNA quality was checked on an Agilent 2100 Bioanalyzer.

This sequence was found in an adult man with Graves' ophthalmopathy. The sample taken for sequencing was peripheral blood. The chain is made from TRBV6-1 and TRBJ1-1; the D gene is perhaps TRBD1, from 6 matching bases. The nucleotide sequence reads as follows: TGTGCCAGCAGTGGACAGGTGGGGGCTTTCTTT. Translated, it reads CASSGQVGAFF.